One sample yielded the 9 T cell receptor beta chains listed below, sequenced in a study of cytomegalovirus exposure and HLA in healthy donors. With 60 Vbeta and 13 Jbeta primers, the PCR was carried out. Repertoires were generated with immunoSEQ multiplex PCR, while TCRdb's copy carries only in-frame clones and drops some. The data show 90,000 to 140,000 clones, approximately 72% seen once. The sequenced sample consisted of PBMCs. The receptors come from a man aged 25-45 years in good health and CMV-seronegative.

V and J are TRBV10-3 and TRBJ2-1; 9 bases fit TRBD1. With 10 bases clipped from V and 7 bases from J, the junction kept 8 bases outside the gene matches. Germline assignment: CDR1 ENHRY and CDR2 SYGVKD. The CDR3 sequence is 13 residues long. The CDR3 here is CASATGGGNEQFF. The CDR3, as DNA: TGTGCCAGCGCGACAGGGGGAGGAAATGAGCAGTTCTTC.

J is TRBJ2-3 and V is TRBV4-3; 13 bases are a match to TRBD2. J gave up 6 bases and V 5 bases, and 11 bases lay outside the gene matches. Germline V gene sequence: CDR1 LGHNA, CDR2 YSLEER. The CDR3 contains 17 residues. Written as DNA, the CDR3 is TGCGCCAGCAGCGTGACGACTAGCGGGGGGCCCGGTGATACGCAGTATTTT. Translating gives CASSVTTSGGPGDTQYF.

The chain carries TRBV19 and TRBJ2-1, with 8 bases fitting TRBD2. The CDR3 is made up of 16 amino acids. V was clipped by 3 bases and J by 0 bases; unmatched bases: 4. The V gene's germline CDR1 is LNHDA and CDR2 SQIVND (reference sequence). CDR3 loop: CASSIASGSSYNEQFF. The CDR3 DNA follows: TGTGCCAGTAGTATCGCCAGCGGGAGCTCCTACAATGAGCAGTTCTTC. Full variable domain (rest looked up from reference TRBV19 and TRBJ2-1): DGGITQSPKYLFRKEGQNVTLSCEQNLNHDAMYWYRQDPGQGLRLIYYSQIVNDFQKGDIAEGYSVSREKKESFPLTVTSAQKNPTAFYLCASSIASGSSYNEQFFGPGTRLTVL.

The V call is TRBV5-1, the J call TRBJ1-1, with D tentatively TRBD1 (5 bases). This CDR3 spans 13 amino acids. Germline CDR1 is SGHRS and CDR2 is YFSETQ. Trimming took off 6 bases at V and 4 bases at J, with 13 bases between the two ends. The CDR3 loop reads CASTKGQGTEAFF. Here the CDR3 DNA reads TGCGCCAGCACCAAAGGGCAGGGCACTGAAGCTTTCTTT.

In its sample, this clone was seen a few times. This chain joins TRBV29-1 and TRBJ1-1; 11 nucleotides match TRBD1. The CDR3 loop spans 14 amino acids. Unmatched junction bases numbered 7, after V lost 6 bases and J lost 4 bases. Germline V gene data show CDR1 as SQVTM and CDR2 as ANQGSEA. The CDR3 sequence is CSVIPGQGATEAFF. The DNA of the CDR3 is TGCAGCGTAATCCCCGGACAGGGGGCCACTGAAGCTTTCTTT.

A word on this clone: One junction end disagrees with the germline gene, perhaps due to a read error. The rearrangement joins TRBV7-9 to TRBJ2-7, with D possibly TRBD2 on 6 matching bases. The CDR3 is made up of 12 amino acids. CDR1 and CDR2 (germline): SEHNR, FQNEAQ (reference sequence). The CDR3 sequence is CSSSLRGDEQYF. The CDR3 bases are TGTTCCAGCAGCTTACGCGGGGACGAGCAGTACTTC.

The V call is TRBV28, the J call TRBJ2-3; TRBD2 is a possible D gene (6 bases). V was cut by 6 bases and J by 6 bases, with 16 bases left in between. The CDR3 is 14 residues long. Germline V gene sequence: CDR1 MDHEN, CDR2 SYDVKM. The CDR3 region is CASSAGGFRDTQYF. Written as DNA, the CDR3 is TGTGCCAGCAGCGCTGGGGGGTTCAGGGATACGCAGTATTTT.

The J gene is TRBJ2-1, the V gene TRBV6-4, with D possibly TRBD1 on 5 matching bases. In germline, CDR1 is MRHNA, CDR2 SNTAGT. This CDR3 is 13 amino acids long. Trimming pared 5 bases from V and 4 bases from J, leaving 9 bases between. CDR3 coding DNA: TGTGCCAGCAGTCTGGACATTTACAATGAGCAGTTCTTC. Residues: CASSLDIYNEQFF.

This chain connects TRBV29-1 to TRBJ2-7; 13 nucleotides agree with TRBD2. The length of the CDR3 is 15 residues. CDR1 and CDR2 (germline): SQVTM, ANQGSEA. J was trimmed by 4 bases and V by 5 bases; bases with no gene match: 8. CDR3: CSVRNGLAGVYEQYF. The CDR3 bases are TGCAGCGTTCGGAATGGACTAGCGGGAGTGTACGAGCAGTACTTC.